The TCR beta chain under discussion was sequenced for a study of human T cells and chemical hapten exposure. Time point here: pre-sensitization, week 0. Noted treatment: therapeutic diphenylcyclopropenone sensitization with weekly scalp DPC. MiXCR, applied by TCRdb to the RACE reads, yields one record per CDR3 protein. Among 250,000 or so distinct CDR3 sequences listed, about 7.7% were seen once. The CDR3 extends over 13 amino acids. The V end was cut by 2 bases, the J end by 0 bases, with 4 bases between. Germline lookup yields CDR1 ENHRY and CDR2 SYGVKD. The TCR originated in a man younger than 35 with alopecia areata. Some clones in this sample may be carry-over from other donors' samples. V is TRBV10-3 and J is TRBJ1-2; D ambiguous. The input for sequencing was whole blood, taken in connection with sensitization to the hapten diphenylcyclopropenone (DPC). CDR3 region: CAISEVTNYGYTF. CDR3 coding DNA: TGTGCCATCAGTGAGGTCACTAACTATGGCTACACCTTC.